This T cell receptor (beta chain) was sequenced during a study of T cells after yellow fever vaccination. TCRdb redid the calling of the 5' RACE reads with MiXCR, one entry per CDR3 protein. This repertoire shows 500,000 to 650,000 distinct CDR3 sequences, about 15% found once; its top ten account for roughly 17%. CDR1 and CDR2 from the germline V gene are WSHSY and SAAADI. CDR3 length: 16 amino acids. The V and J ends lost 6 bases and 0 bases, in that order; junction bases with no gene match: 8. General study findings and limits: After the booster, approximately 96% of CD4 and about nine tenths of CD8 primary-response clones were re-detected.

This clonotype was detected only a few times. What it recognizes is unknown. This receptor was taken from a man aged 18 to 29 who received the YFV17D yellow fever vaccine. This sequence joins TRBV10-2 and TRBJ2-1, with 7 positions matching TRBD2. The sample was PBMCs, taken around 5 days after the first yellow fever vaccination. The CDR3 spells CASRDLAESSYNEQFF. The DNA for the CDR3 is TGCGCCAGCAGGGATCTAGCGGAGAGCTCCTACAATGAGCAGTTCTTC.